This entry lists 13 T cell receptor beta chains sequenced from one sample in a study of control samples from healthy donors and cancer patients. The method was immunoSEQ multiplex PCR; TCRdb's version includes in-frame clones alone and lacks a portion of them. The sample has approximately 100,000 clones, around 88% seen once. The sample consisted of blood. All receptors derive from a man in his thirties or forties in good health.

V and J are TRBV7-9 and TRBJ2-7, with D uncertain. The V gene's germline CDR1 is SEHNR and CDR2 FQNEAQ (reference sequence). V was pared by 5 bases and J by 7 bases, with 12 bases between. CDR3 length: 12 amino acids. CDR3 sequence reads: CASSRQLGEQYF. The CDR3 DNA reads as TGTGCCAGCAGCCGGCAACTGGGGGAGCAGTACTTC.

The chain has TRBV2 and TRBJ2-1; TRBD2 agrees at 9 bases. After removal of 8 bases from V and 6 bases from J, the junction contained 5 bases not matched to a gene. The CDR3 spans 13 residues. Germline values: CDR1 SNHLY, CDR2 FYNNEI. CDR3 region: CASAGLAGNEQFF. The CDR3 bases are TGTGCCAGCGCGGGACTAGCCGGCAATGAGCAGTTCTTC.

V usage is TRBV15 and J usage is TRBJ1-2; 9 bases agree with TRBD1. Germline CDR1 is LNHNV and CDR2 is YYDKDF (reference sequence). The CDR3 is made up of 16 amino acids. V gave up 1 base and J gave up 5 bases; unmatched junction bases: 8. Written as DNA, the CDR3 is TGTGCCACCAGCAGAGGGGGGGACAGGGCTATTTATGGCTACACCTTC. This codes for CATSRGGDRAIYGYTF.

The J gene is TRBJ2-7, the V gene TRBV11-3; no clear D gene. The V end lost 3 bases, the J end lost 7 bases, and 19 bases lay between the germline ends. Looked up from germline, CDR1 is SGHNT and CDR2 is YENEEA. The CDR3 consists of 15 residues. The CDR3 protein is CASSFLSDSVLEQYF. The CDR3 nucleotides read TGTGCCAGCAGCTTCCTCTCTGACTCGGTTCTAGAGCAGTACTTC. Together with reference TRBV11-3 and TRBJ2-7, the CDR3 gives the full variable domain: EAGVVQSPRYKIIEKKQPVAFWCNPISGHNTLYWYLQNLGQGPELLIRYENEEAVDDSQLPKDRFSAERLKGVDSTLKIQPAELGDSAVYLCASSFLSDSVLEQYFGPGTRLTVT.

The chain carries TRBV11-3 and TRBJ2-7; 8 positions match TRBD1. This CDR3 has 15 amino acids. With V trimmed by 0 bases and J by 3 bases, 4 bases remained unmatched. CDR1 SGHNT and CDR2 YENEEA come from the germline V gene. DNA for the CDR3: TGTGCCAGCAGCTTAGAGCAGGGGGCCTTCTACGAGCAGTACTTC. Its translation: CASSLEQGAFYEQYF.

V and J are TRBV4-3 and TRBJ2-6; a weak D match, TRBD1 (5 bases). The V end lost 1 base, the J end lost 5 bases, and 6 bases lay between the germline ends. Germline V lookup: CDR1 LGHNA, CDR2 YSLEER. The CDR3 loop spans 14 amino acids. CDR3 nucleotides: TGCGCCAGCAGCCAAGCAGGGAGGGCCAACGTCCTGACTTTC. Encoded protein: CASSQAGRANVLTF.

Concerning this clone: At the DNA level, this CDR3 is encoded by other sequences in the same sample as well. This chain links TRBV6-5 with TRBJ2-3; tentatively, D is TRBD1 or TRBD2 (5 bases each). The ends were cut back, 6 bases at V and 4 bases at J, with 8 bases in the middle. Germline values: CDR1 MNHEY, CDR2 SVGAGI. The CDR3 spans 12 residues. The CDR3 here is CASRGVADTQYF. The DNA of the CDR3 is TGTGCCAGCAGGGGGGTGGCAGATACGCAGTATTTT.

This clone showed up just once. The chain has TRBV12-3 or TRBV12-4 and TRBJ1-2; TRBD1 might be the D (6 bases). V was pared by 3 bases and J by 6 bases, with 8 bases between. The CDR3 covers 12 residues. DNA for the CDR3: TGTGCCAGCAGTTTCGCAGGGGATGGCTACACCTTC. Its translation is CASSFAGDGYTF.

This chain connects TRBV4-1 to TRBJ2-7; 10 positions agree with TRBD1. There are 14 residues in the CDR3. Looked up from germline, CDR1 is MGHRA and CDR2 is YSYEKL. V lost 6 bases, J lost 7 bases, and 9 bases stayed unmatched. The CDR3 loop reads CASSQGQGTKEQYF. CDR3 in DNA: TGCGCCAGCAGTCAGGGACAGGGGACGAAAGAGCAGTACTTC.

V usage is TRBV3-1 (or the pseudogene TRBV3-2) and J usage is TRBJ2-1; D possibly corresponds to TRBD2 (6 bases). The CDR3 runs 17 residues. In germline, CDR1 is LGHDT, CDR2 YNNKEL (reference sequence). The germline V and J ends were trimmed by 0 bases and 7 bases, with 19 bases remaining between them. The DNA of the CDR3 is TGTGCCAGCAGCCAAGATTTAGCGCGACTAGTTCTGAATGAGCAGTTCTTC. Translated, it gives CASSQDLARLVLNEQFF.

CDR3 sequence (DNA): TGTGCCAGCAGTGATTTCCTAGGAGAGCAGTACTTC. This gives the protein CASSDFLGEQYF. The chain couples TRBV2 to TRBJ2-7; no clear D gene. The CDR3 runs to 12 residues. Deletions cut 3 bases from V and 7 bases from J, with 10 bases between. CDR1 SNHLY and CDR2 FYNNEI come from the germline V gene.

This sequence joins TRBV15 and TRBJ2-7; no reliable D call. The V and J ends lost 0 bases and 2 bases respectively, with 11 bases between them. Looked up from germline, CDR1 is LNHNV and CDR2 is YYDKDF (reference sequence). The CDR3 sequence is 15 residues long. The CDR3 spells CATSRDSVGTYEQYF. Written as DNA, the CDR3 is TGTGCCACCAGCAGAGATTCGGTAGGGACCTACGAGCAGTACTTC.

This chain joins TRBV19 and TRBJ2-1, with D uncertain. The CDR3 spans 14 residues. Germline CDR1 is LNHDA and CDR2 is SQIVND (reference sequence). V was clipped by 6 bases and J by 7 bases, with 16 bases between them. The CDR3 here is CASSPTLLGNEQFF. The CDR3 bases are TGTGCCAGTAGCCCGACTCTCTTGGGGAATGAGCAGTTCTTC.